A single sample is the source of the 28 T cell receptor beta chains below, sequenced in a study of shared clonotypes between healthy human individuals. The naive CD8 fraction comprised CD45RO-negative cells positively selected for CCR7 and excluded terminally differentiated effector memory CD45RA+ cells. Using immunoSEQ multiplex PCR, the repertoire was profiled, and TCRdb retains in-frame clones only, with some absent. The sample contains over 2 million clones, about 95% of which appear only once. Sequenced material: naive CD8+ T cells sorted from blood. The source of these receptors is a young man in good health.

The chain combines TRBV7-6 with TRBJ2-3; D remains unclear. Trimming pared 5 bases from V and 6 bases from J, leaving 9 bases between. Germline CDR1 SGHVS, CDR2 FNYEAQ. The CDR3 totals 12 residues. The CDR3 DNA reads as TGTGCCAGCAGCCCTGACGGGGATACGCAGTATTTT. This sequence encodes CASSPDGDTQYF.

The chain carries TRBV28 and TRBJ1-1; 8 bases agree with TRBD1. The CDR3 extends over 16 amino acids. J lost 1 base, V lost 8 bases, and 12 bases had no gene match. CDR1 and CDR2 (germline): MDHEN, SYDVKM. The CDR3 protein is CASLGSWTGRNTEAFF. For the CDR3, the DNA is TGTGCCAGCTTGGGGTCTTGGACAGGGCGGAACACTGAAGCTTTCTTT.

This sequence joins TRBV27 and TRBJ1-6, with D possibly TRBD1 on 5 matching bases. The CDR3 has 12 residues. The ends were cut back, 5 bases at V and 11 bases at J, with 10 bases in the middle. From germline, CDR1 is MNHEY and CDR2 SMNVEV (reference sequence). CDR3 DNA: TGTGCCAGCAGTGGCAGGGAAACACCCCTCCACTTT. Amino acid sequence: CASSGRETPLHF.

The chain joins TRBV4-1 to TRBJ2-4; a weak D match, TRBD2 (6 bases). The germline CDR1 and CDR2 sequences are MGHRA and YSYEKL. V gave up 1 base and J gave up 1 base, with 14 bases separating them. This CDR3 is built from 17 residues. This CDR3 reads CASSQGNGGSAKNIQYF. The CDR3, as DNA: TGCGCCAGCAGCCAAGGGAATGGGGGGTCTGCCAAAAACATTCAGTACTTC.

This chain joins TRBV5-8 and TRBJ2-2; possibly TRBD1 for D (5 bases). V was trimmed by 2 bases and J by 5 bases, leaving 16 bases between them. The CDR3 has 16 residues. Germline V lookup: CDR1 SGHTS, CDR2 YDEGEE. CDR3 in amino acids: CASSLTPRQRTGELFF. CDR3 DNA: TGTGCCAGCAGCTTAACGCCCCGACAGAGGACCGGGGAGCTGTTTTTT.

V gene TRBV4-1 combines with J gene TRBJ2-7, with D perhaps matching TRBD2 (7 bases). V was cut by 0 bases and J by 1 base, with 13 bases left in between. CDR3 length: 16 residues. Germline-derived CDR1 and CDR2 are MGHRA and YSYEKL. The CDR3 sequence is CASSQDRGAVSYEQYF. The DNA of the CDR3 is TGCGCCAGCAGCCAAGATCGGGGGGCCGTTTCCTACGAGCAGTACTTC.

The CDR3 sequence is CSGEGLGETQYF. CDR3 sequence (DNA): TGCAGCGGAGAGGGGTTAGGAGAGACCCAGTACTTC. V and J are TRBV29-1 and TRBJ2-5; D may correspond to TRBD1 or TRBD2 (5 bases each). Trimming stripped 7 bases from V and 4 bases from J, with 13 bases between. Per the germline V gene, CDR1 is SQVTM and CDR2 is ANQGSEA. CDR3 length: 12 amino acids. Full variable domain (rest looked up from reference TRBV29-1 and TRBJ2-5): SAVISQKPSRDICQRGTSLTIQCQVDSQVTMMFWYRQQPGQSLTLIATANQGSEATYESGFVIDKFPISRPNLTFSTLTVSNMSPEDSSIYLCSGEGLGETQYFGPGTRLLVL.

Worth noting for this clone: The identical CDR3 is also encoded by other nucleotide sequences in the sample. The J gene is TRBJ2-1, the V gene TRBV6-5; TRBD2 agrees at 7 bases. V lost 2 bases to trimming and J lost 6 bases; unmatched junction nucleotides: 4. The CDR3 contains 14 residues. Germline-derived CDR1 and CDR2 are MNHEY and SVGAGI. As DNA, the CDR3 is TGTGCCAGCAGTTACGGGGAGGGGTTCAATGAGCAGTTCTTC. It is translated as CASSYGEGFNEQFF.

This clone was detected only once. CDR3 bases: TGTGCCAGCAGCAGACACCTCTACGAGCAGTACTTC. Amino acids: CASSRHLYEQYF. The chain carries TRBV13 and TRBJ2-7; D gene ambiguous. From germline, CDR1 is PRHDT and CDR2 FYEKMQ (reference sequence). The germline V and J ends were trimmed by 5 bases and 3 bases, with 8 bases remaining between them. CDR3 size: 12 residues.

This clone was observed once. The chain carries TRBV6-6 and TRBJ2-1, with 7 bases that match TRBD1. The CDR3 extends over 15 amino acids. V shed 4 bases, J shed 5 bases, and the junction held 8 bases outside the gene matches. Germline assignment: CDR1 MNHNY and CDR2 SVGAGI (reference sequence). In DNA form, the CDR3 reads TGTGCCAGCAGTTTGTACAGGGGAGAGAACAATGAGCAGTTCTTC. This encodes CASSLYRGENNEQFF.

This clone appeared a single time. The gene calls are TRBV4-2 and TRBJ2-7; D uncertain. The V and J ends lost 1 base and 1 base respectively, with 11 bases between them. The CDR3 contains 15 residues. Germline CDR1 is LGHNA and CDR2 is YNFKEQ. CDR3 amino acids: CASSQGIGISYEQYF. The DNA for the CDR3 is TGTGCCAGCAGCCAAGGCATAGGCATTTCCTACGAGCAGTACTTC.

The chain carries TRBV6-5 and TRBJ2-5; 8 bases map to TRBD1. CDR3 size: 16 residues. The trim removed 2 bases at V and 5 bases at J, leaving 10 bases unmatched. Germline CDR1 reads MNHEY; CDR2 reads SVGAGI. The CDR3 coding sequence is TGTGCCAGCAGTTACGCCATGACAGGGGTTGGGGAGACCCAGTACTTC. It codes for CASSYAMTGVGETQYF.

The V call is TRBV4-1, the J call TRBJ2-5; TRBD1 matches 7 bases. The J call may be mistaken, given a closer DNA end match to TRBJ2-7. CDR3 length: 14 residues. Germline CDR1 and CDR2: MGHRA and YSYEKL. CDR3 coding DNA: TGCGCCAGCAGCCAGACAGGGTTCTCCTACGAGCAGTACTTC. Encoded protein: CASSQTGFSYEQYF.

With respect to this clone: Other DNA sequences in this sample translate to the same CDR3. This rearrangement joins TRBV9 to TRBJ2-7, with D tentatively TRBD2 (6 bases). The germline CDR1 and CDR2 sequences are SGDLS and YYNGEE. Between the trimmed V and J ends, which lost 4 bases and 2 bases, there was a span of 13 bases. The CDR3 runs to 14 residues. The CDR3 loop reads CASSPAAGTYEQYF. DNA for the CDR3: TGTGCCAGCAGCCCAGCGGCGGGGACCTACGAGCAGTACTTC.

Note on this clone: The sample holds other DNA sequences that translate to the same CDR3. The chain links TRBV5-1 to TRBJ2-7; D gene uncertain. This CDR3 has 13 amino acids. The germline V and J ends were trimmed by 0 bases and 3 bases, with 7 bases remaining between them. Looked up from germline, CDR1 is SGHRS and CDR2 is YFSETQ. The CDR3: CASSLGDYYEQYF. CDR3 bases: TGCGCCAGCAGCTTGGGGGATTACTACGAGCAGTACTTC.

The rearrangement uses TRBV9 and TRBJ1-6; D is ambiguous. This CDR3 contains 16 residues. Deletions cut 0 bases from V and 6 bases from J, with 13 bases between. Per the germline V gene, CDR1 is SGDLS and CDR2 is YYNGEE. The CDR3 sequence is CASSVGDSQINSPLHF. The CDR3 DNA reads TGTGCCAGCAGCGTAGGGGATTCTCAGATTAATTCACCCCTCCACTTT.

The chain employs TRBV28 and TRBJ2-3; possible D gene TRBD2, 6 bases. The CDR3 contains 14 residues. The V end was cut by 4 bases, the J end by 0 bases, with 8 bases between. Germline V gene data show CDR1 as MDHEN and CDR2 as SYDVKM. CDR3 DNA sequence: TGTGCCAGCAGTTCCGGGACTAGCACAGATACGCAGTATTTT. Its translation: CASSSGTSTDTQYF.

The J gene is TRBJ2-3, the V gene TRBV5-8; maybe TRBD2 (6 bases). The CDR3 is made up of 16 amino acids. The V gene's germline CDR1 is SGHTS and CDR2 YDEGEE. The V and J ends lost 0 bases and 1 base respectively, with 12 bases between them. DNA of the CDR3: TGTGCCAGCAGCTTGGGGGACTCGGCGGGCACAGATACGCAGTATTTT. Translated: CASSLGDSAGTDTQYF.

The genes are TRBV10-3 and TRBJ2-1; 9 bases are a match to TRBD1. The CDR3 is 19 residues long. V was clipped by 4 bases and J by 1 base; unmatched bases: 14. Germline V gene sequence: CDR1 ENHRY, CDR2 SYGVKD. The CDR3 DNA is TGTGCCATCAGTGGCAACCGGACAGGGGACTCGTTGTCCTACAATGAGCAGTTCTTC. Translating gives CAISGNRTGDSLSYNEQFF.

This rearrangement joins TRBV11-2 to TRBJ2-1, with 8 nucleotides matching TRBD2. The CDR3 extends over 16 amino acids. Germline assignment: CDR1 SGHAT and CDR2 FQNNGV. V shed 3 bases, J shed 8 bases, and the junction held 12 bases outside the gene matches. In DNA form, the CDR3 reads TGTGCCAGCAGCTTTACCGGGACTAGTAACCGCGATGAGCAGTTCTTC. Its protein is CASSFTGTSNRDEQFF.

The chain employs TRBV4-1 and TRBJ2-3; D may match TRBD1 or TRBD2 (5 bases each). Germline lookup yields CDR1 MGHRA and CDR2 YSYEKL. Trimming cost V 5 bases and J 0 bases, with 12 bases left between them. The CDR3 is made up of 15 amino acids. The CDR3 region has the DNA TGCGCCAGCAGCGGACGAGGGGATAGCACAGATACGCAGTATTTT. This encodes CASSGRGDSTDTQYF.

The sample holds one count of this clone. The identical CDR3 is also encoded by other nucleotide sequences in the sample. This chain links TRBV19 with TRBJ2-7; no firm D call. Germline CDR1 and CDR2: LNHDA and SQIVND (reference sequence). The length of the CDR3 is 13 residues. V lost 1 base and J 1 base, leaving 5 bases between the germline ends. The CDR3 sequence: CASSIVGSYEQYF. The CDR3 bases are TGTGCCAGTAGTATAGTGGGGTCCTACGAGCAGTACTTC.

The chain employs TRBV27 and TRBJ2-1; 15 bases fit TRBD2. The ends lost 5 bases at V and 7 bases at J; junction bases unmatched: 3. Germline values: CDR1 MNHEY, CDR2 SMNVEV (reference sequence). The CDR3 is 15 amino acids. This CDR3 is CASSQGLAGGNEQFF. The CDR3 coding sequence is TGTGCCAGCAGTCAGGGACTAGCGGGGGGTAATGAGCAGTTCTTC.

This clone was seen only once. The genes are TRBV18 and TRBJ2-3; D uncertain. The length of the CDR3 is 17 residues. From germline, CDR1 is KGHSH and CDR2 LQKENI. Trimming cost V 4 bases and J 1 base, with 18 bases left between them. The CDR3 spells CASSRRGVLSGTDTQYF. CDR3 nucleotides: TGTGCCAGCTCACGTCGCGGCGTACTTAGTGGCACAGATACGCAGTATTTT.

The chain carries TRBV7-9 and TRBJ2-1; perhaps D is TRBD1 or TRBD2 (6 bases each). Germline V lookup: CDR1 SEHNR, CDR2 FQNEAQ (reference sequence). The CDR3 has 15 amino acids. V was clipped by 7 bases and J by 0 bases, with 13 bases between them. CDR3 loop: CASKGGTSSYNEQFF. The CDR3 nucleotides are TGTGCCAGCAAGGGCGGGACAAGCTCCTACAATGAGCAGTTCTTC. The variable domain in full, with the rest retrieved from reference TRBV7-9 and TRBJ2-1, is DTGVSQNPRHKITKRGQNVTFRCDPISEHNRLYWYRQTLGQGPEFLTYFQNEAQLEKSRLLSDRFSAERPKGSFSTLEIQRTEQGDSAMYLCASKGGTSSYNEQFFGPGTRLTVL.

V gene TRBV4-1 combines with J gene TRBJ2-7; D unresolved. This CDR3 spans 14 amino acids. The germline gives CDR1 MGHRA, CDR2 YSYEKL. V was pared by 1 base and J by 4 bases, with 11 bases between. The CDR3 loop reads CASSQVSGYYEQYF. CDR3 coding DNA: TGCGCCAGCAGCCAAGTCTCTGGCTATTACGAGCAGTACTTC.

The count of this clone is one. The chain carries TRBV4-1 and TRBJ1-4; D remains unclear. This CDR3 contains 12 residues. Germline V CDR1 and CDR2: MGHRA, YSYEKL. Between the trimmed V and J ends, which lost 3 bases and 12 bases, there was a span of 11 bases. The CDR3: CASSQAWGELFF. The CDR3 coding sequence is TGCGCCAGCAGCCAGGCATGGGGAGAACTGTTTTTT.

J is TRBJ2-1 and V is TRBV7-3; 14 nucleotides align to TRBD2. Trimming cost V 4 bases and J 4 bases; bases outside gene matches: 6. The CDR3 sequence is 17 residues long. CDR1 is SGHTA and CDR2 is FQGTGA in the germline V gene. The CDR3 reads CASSSRLAGGVYNEQFF. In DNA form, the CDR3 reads TGTGCCAGCAGCTCCCGACTAGCGGGGGGGGTGTACAATGAGCAGTTCTTC.